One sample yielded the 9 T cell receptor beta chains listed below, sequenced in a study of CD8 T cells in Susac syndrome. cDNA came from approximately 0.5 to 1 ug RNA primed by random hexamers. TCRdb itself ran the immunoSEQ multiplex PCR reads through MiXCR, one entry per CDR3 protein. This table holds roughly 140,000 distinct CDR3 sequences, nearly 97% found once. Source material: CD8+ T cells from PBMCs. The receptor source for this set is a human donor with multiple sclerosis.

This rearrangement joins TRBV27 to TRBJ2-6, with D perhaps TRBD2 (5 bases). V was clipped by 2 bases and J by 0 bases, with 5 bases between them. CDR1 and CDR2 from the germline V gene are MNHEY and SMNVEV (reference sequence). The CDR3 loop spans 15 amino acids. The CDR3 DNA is TGTGCCAGCAGTTTAACTAGCTCTGGGGCCAACGTCCTGACTTTC. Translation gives CASSLTSSGANVLTF.

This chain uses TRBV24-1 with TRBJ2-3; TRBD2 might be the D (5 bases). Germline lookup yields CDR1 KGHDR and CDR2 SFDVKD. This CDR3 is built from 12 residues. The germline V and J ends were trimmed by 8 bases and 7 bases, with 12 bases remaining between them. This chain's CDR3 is CATIRGNHTQYF. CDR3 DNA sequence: TGTGCCACCATCCGAGGGAATCATACGCAGTATTTT.

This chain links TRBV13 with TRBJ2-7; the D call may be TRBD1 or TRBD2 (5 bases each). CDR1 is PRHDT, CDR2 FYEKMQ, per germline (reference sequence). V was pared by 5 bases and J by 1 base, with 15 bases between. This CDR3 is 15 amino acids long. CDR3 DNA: TGTGCCAGCAGCCCCCGCTCGAGGGGATCCTACGAGCAGTACTTC. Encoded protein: CASSPRSRGSYEQYF.

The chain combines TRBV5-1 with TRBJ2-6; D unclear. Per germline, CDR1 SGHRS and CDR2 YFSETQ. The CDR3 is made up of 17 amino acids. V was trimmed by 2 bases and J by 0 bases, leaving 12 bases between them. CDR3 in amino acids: CASSLVGVVSGANVLTF. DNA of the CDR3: TGCGCCAGCAGCTTAGTTGGGGTCGTCTCTGGGGCCAACGTCCTGACTTTC.

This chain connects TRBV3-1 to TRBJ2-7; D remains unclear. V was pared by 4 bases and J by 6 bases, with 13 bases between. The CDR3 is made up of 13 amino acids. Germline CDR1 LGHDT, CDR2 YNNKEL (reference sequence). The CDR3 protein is CASSRIPGVEQYV. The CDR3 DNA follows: TGTGCCAGCAGCCGTATTCCGGGCGTCGAGCAGTACGTC.

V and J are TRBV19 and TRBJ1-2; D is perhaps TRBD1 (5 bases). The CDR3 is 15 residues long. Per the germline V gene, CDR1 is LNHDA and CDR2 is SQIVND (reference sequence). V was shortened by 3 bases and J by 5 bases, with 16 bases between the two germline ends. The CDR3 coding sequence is TGTGCCAGTAGTATGTCTTCCGGGGGACGATATGGCTACACCTTC. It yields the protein CASSMSSGGRYGYTF.

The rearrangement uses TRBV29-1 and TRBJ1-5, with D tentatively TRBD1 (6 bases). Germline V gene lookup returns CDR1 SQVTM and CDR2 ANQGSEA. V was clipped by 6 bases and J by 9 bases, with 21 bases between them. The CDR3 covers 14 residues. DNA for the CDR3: TGCAGCGTAGCGAGGGGGGATGGGGAATGGCCCCAGCATTTT. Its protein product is CSVARGDGEWPQHF.

The CDR3 sequence is CASSKTTGTSEKLFF. DNA for the CDR3: TGTGCCAGCAGTAAAACGACAGGGACGAGTGAAAAACTGTTTTTT. V and J are TRBV25-1 and TRBJ1-4; TRBD1 matches 7 bases. The CDR3 sequence is 15 residues long. V lost 5 bases and J lost 7; bases outside the gene matches: 10. CDR1 and CDR2 (germline): MGHDK, SYGVNS.

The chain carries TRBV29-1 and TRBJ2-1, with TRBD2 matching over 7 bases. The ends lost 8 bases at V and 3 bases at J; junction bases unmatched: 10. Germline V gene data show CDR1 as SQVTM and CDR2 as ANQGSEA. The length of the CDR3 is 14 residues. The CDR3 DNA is TGCAGCTTCTCCGGGACTAATCTCTACAATGAGCAGTTCTTC. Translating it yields CSFSGTNLYNEQFF.